The 11 T cell receptor beta chains in this list originate from one sample, sequenced in a study of shared clonotypes between healthy human individuals. Profiling relied on immunoSEQ multiplex PCR, and the TCRdb table lists in-frame clones only, not all of them. The data contain 1.5 million to 2.5 million clones, approximately 95% of them seen just once; the ten biggest clones take up 1% to 1.5%. Naive CD8 cells, CD45RO-negative and positively selected for CCR7, excluded terminally differentiated effector memory CD45RA+ cells. Source material: naive CD8+ T cells sorted from blood. These receptors came from a man aged 18 to 35 in good health.

The chain carries TRBV7-6 and TRBJ2-2; a weak D match, TRBD2 (5 bases). Trimming left V 0 bases short and J 6 bases short, with 20 bases between. Germline V gene data show CDR1 as SGHVS and CDR2 as FNYEAQ. This CDR3 has 18 residues. The CDR3 loop is CASSLAWLSPFGAGELFF. The CDR3 coding sequence is TGTGCCAGCAGCTTAGCCTGGTTGAGCCCGTTCGGGGCCGGGGAGCTGTTTTTT.

This clone was recorded once. V and J are TRBV5-8 and TRBJ2-5; either TRBD1 or TRBD2 may fit D (7 bases each). Trimming cost V 4 bases and J 5 bases, with 18 bases left between them. Germline CDR1 SGHTS, CDR2 YDEGEE. This CDR3 contains 15 residues. CDR3 sequence: CASSGRQGGLETQYF. The DNA of the CDR3 is TGTGCCAGCAGCGGGCGACAGGGAGGGCTGGAGACCCAGTACTTC.

The genes are TRBV19 and TRBJ2-1; 14 nucleotides agree with TRBD2. CDR1 and CDR2 (germline): LNHDA, SQIVND (reference sequence). This CDR3 contains 17 residues. V lost 2 bases to trimming and J lost 8 bases; unmatched junction nucleotides: 8. CDR3 sequence: CASSIKVGTSGSYEQFF. The CDR3 coding sequence is TGTGCCAGTAGTATAAAGGTAGGGACTAGCGGGAGCTATGAGCAGTTCTTC.

This chain joins TRBV11-2 and TRBJ2-7; a possible D gene is TRBD1 (5 bases). Looked up from germline, CDR1 is SGHAT and CDR2 is FQNNGV. This CDR3 spans 13 amino acids. Trimming removed 5 bases from V and 2 bases from J, with 10 bases in between. CDR3 nucleotides: TGTGCCAGCAGCACGACAGTTACCTACGAGCAGTACTTC. Residues: CASSTTVTYEQYF.

With respect to this clone: Other DNA sequences in the same sample also yield this CDR3. The V and J genes are TRBV5-4 and TRBJ2-7; no definite D call. The germline V gene encodes CDR1 SGHNT and CDR2 YYREEE (reference sequence). V was cut by 2 bases and J by 6 bases, with 9 bases left in between. This CDR3 spans 12 amino acids. CDR3 nucleotide sequence: TGTGCCAGCAGCTTAACTGGTGGCGAGCAGTACTTC. Encoded protein: CASSLTGGEQYF.

Of note for this clone: This could be a read error, since a much larger clone is one nucleotide away. Distinct nucleotide sequences in the sample also encode this CDR3. The rearrangement uses TRBV27 and TRBJ2-7; D might be TRBD1 (6 bases). This CDR3 region has 12 residues. In germline, CDR1 is MNHEY, CDR2 SMNVEV (reference sequence). Trimming stripped 6 bases from V and 3 bases from J, with 9 bases between. The CDR3 nucleotides are TGTGCCAGCAGCCTAGGGGGCTACGAGCAGTACTTC. Translating it yields CASSLGGYEQYF.

This chain joins TRBV10-2 and TRBJ2-5; 7 positions agree with TRBD2. Trimming cost V 5 bases and J 4 bases; bases outside gene matches: 13. There are 16 residues in the CDR3. Looked up from germline, CDR1 is WSHSY and CDR2 is SAAADI. CDR3 sequence reads: CASSPEVAGVGETQYF. The CDR3 DNA reads TGCGCCAGCAGTCCTGAGGTAGCGGGCGTGGGAGAGACCCAGTACTTC.

Comments on this clone: Distinct nucleotide sequences in the sample also encode this CDR3. This chain uses TRBV2 with TRBJ2-7; D not certain. CDR1 and CDR2 from the germline V gene are SNHLY and FYNNEI. The CDR3 runs to 12 residues. Trimming removed 3 bases at V and 1 base at J, with 4 bases between. The CDR3 coding sequence is TGTGCCAGCAGTGAGGAATCCTACGAGCAGTACTTC. It codes for CASSEESYEQYF.

The chain carries TRBV13 and TRBJ2-2; 10 nucleotides line up with TRBD2. CDR1 PRHDT and CDR2 FYEKMQ come from the germline V gene (reference sequence). The CDR3 contains 15 residues. The trim removed 2 bases at V and 6 bases at J, leaving 3 bases unmatched. The CDR3 sequence is CASSLSGRASGELFF. In DNA form, the CDR3 reads TGTGCCAGCAGCTTAAGCGGGAGGGCCTCCGGGGAGCTGTTTTTT.

This clone was counted only a few times. The chain recombines TRBV19 with TRBJ1-2; D remains unclear. V gave up 0 bases and J gave up 5 bases, with 10 bases separating them. The CDR3 sequence is 14 residues long. The V gene's germline CDR1 is LNHDA and CDR2 SQIVND (reference sequence). This CDR3 reads CASSIDLAKYGYTF. CDR3 in DNA: TGTGCCAGTAGTATAGACCTAGCAAAATATGGCTACACCTTC. Full variable domain (remainder filled in from reference TRBV19 and TRBJ1-2): DGGITQSPKYLFRKEGQNVTLSCEQNLNHDAMYWYRQDPGQGLRLIYYSQIVNDFQKGDIAEGYSVSREKKESFPLTVTSAQKNPTAFYLCASSIDLAKYGYTFGSGTRLTVV.

The chain uses TRBV2 and TRBJ1-4; D is perhaps TRBD1 (6 bases). Germline V gene sequence: CDR1 SNHLY, CDR2 FYNNEI. The CDR3 covers 16 residues. V was shortened by 6 bases and J by 7 bases, with 21 bases between the two germline ends. DNA of the CDR3: TGTGCCAGCAGGGGGGAGAACGCAGGGGAGTTTGAAAAACTGTTTTTT. Translated: CASRGENAGEFEKLFF.